These 21 T cell receptor beta chains were sequenced from one sample in a study of quantifying T cell responses using KT2 cells. About the research overall: cDNA was made from DNase-treated RNA using alpha and beta constant primers.

Each cDNA got a UMI-containing oligo ligated at its 3' end. The first PCR ran 4 to 5 cycles with an equimolar RC1.1 and RC1.2 beta primer mix. TCRdb processed the UMI-ligation and nested PCR reads anew with MiXCR; each CDR3 protein has one entry. This table holds approximately 57,000 distinct CDR3 sequences, about 12% found once. The sample was PBMCs spiked with cells of the T cell clone KT2. The source is a human donor.

Here the CDR3 DNA reads TGCAGTGCCCGGTCCCTCAATGAAAAACTGTTTTTT. Encoded protein: CSARSLNEKLFF. The rearrangement uses TRBV20-1 and TRBJ1-4; no reliable D call. The CDR3 runs 12 residues. Germline V gives CDR1 DFQATT, CDR2 SNEGSKA (reference sequence). V was shortened by 6 bases and J by 5 bases, with 10 bases between the two germline ends.

This clonotype was seen a few times. The chain combines TRBV19 with TRBJ2-6; TRBD1 matches at 7 bases. V was clipped by 4 bases and J by 4 bases; unmatched bases: 13. The germline CDR1 and CDR2 sequences are LNHDA and SQIVND (reference sequence). CDR3 length: 18 residues. The CDR3 DNA is TGTGCCAGTAGTAAACAGGGGCCAGGGTTGGAGGGGGCCAACGTCCTGACTTTC. Amino acid sequence: CASSKQGPGLEGANVLTF.

This clonotype was recorded once. The chain uses TRBV27 and TRBJ1-6; unclear D gene. From germline, CDR1 is MNHEY and CDR2 SMNVEV (reference sequence). The CDR3 length is 19 residues. V gave up 3 bases and J gave up 5 bases, with 23 bases separating them. CDR3 nucleotides: TGTGCCAGCAGTTTTGAGGCGCCCATCCGAGGGCCCCATAATTCACCCCTCCACTTT. This encodes CASSFEAPIRGPHNSPLHF.

The J gene is TRBJ1-1, the V gene TRBV29-1; 8 nucleotides align to TRBD1. CDR1 SQVTM and CDR2 ANQGSEA come from the germline V gene. This CDR3 spans 13 amino acids. With V trimmed by 3 bases and J by 1 base, 1 base remained unmatched. This chain's CDR3 is CSVEDRENTEAFF. The CDR3 DNA reads TGCAGCGTTGAGGACAGGGAGAACACTGAAGCTTTCTTT. Looking up the rest from reference TRBV29-1 and TRBJ1-1 gives the full variable domain: SAVISQKPSRDICQRGTSLTIQCQVDSQVTMMFWYRQQPGQSLTLIATANQGSEATYESGFVIDKFPISRPNLTFSTLTVSNMSPEDSSIYLCSVEDRENTEAFFGQGTRLTVV.

This clonotype was seen once. V and J are TRBV7-9 and TRBJ2-3; possibly TRBD1 for D (6 bases). Trimming took off 5 bases at V and 7 bases at J, with 22 bases between the two ends. The germline gives CDR1 SEHNR, CDR2 FQNEAQ (reference sequence). CDR3 length equals 16 residues. CDR3 sequence: CASSPRTGQGPYTQYF. CDR3 coding DNA: TGTGCCAGCAGCCCGAGAACAGGGCAAGGGCCATATACGCAGTATTTT.

The CDR3 spells CASSSGTSGGAFDTDTQYF. CDR3 bases: TGTGCCAGCAGTTCCGGGACTAGCGGGGGGGCCTTCGACACAGATACGCAGTATTTT. The chain recombines TRBV12-3 or TRBV12-4 with TRBJ2-3; TRBD2 matches at 16 bases. This CDR3 is 19 amino acids long. Trimming cost V 4 bases and J 2 bases; bases outside gene matches: 9.

J is TRBJ2-1 and V is TRBV12-3 or TRBV12-4; D possibly corresponds to TRBD2 (6 bases). This CDR3 comprises 15 residues. Between the trimmed V and J ends, which lost 1 base and 3 bases, there was a span of 10 bases. The CDR3: CASSLEGLIYNEQFF. The CDR3 DNA reads TGTGCCAGCAGTTTAGAAGGACTAATCTACAATGAGCAGTTCTTC.

This clonotype was recorded a few times. This sequence joins TRBV6-5 and TRBJ1-1; weak D call: TRBD1 (6 bases). The CDR3 has 11 amino acids. Trimming took off 5 bases at V and 6 bases at J, with 7 bases between the two ends. Germline V gene lookup returns CDR1 MNHEY and CDR2 SVGAGI. CDR3 coding DNA: TGTGCCAGCAGTAAGGGGGCTGAAGCTTTCTTT. This codes for CASSKGAEAFF.

This clonotype was counted only a few times. V usage is TRBV6-1 and J usage is TRBJ2-3; 12 bases are shared with TRBD2. This CDR3 spans 15 amino acids. In germline, CDR1 is MNHNS, CDR2 SASEGT. The J segment lost 0 bases and the V segment lost 11 bases, leaving 6 bases of the junction unmatched. The CDR3 DNA reads TGTGCCTCGCAAGGGACTAGCGGGAGCACAGATACGCAGTATTTT. Residues: CASQGTSGSTDTQYF.

DNA for the CDR3: TGTGCCAGCAGCTTTTTGACCTACAATGAGCAGTTCTTC. Translating gives CASSFLTYNEQFF. The chain carries TRBV11-3 and TRBJ2-1; D not certain. Trimming shortened V by 3 bases and J by 2 bases, and 5 bases separated the two germline ends. CDR1 SGHNT and CDR2 YENEEA come from the germline V gene. This CDR3 region has 13 residues.

The chain joins TRBV20-1 to TRBJ2-7; D could derive from TRBD1 or TRBD2 (5 bases each). The germline V gene encodes CDR1 DFQATT and CDR2 SNEGSKA (reference sequence). The CDR3 runs to 13 residues. The V and J ends lost 3 bases and 0 bases respectively, with 9 bases between them. The CDR3 DNA is TGCAGTGCTAGTCCAGGGAGCTCCTACGAGCAGTACTTC. Protein: CSASPGSSYEQYF.

In its sample, this clonotype was seen once. The chain uses TRBV3-1 and TRBJ2-2; either TRBD1 or TRBD2 may supply D (7 bases each). The CDR3 length is 18 residues. The V end lost 1 base, the J end lost 3 bases, and 18 bases lay between the germline ends. The germline gives CDR1 LGHDT, CDR2 YNNKEL (reference sequence). The CDR3, as DNA: TGTGCCAGCAGCCAAGCTCCGACGGGGAGGGGGCACACCGGGGAGCTGTTTTTT. Translation gives CASSQAPTGRGHTGELFF.

This clonotype was seen ten or more times. V is TRBV27 and J is TRBJ1-1, with D tentatively TRBD1 (5 bases). Trimming cost V 3 bases and J 4 bases, with 15 bases left between them. In germline, CDR1 is MNHEY, CDR2 SMNVEV (reference sequence). There are 15 residues in the CDR3. CDR3 DNA sequence: TGTGCCAGCAGTTTCGCGTCAGGGATAGCCACTGAAGCTTTCTTT. This gives the protein CASSFASGIATEAFF.

This clonotype has more than one count but fewer than ten. V and J are TRBV6-5 and TRBJ2-3; D is undetermined. The CDR3 consists of 14 residues. Germline-derived CDR1 and CDR2 are MNHEY and SVGAGI. V lost 5 bases to trimming and J lost 4 bases, with 13 bases between them. The CDR3, as DNA: TGTGCCAGCAGTCCGACTCCCGGAGCAGATACGCAGTATTTT. Protein: CASSPTPGADTQYF.

V is TRBV20-1 and J is TRBJ1-1; D call uncertain. Trimming stripped 5 bases from V and 9 bases from J, with 19 bases between. Germline CDR1 and CDR2: DFQATT and SNEGSKA (reference sequence). The CDR3 loop spans 13 amino acids. CDR3 nucleotide sequence: TGCAGTGCTTGTATCCCGGGATCCCTCCAAGCTTTCTTT. Its translation: CSACIPGSLQAFF.

V is TRBV3-1 and J is TRBJ1-1, with 9 positions matching TRBD1. The CDR3 loop spans 15 amino acids. Losses at the gene ends were 2 bases for V and 7 bases for J; bases not matched to a gene: 8. Germline CDR1 and CDR2: LGHDT and YNNKEL (reference sequence). CDR3 region: CASSQTPDRGFEAFF. The CDR3 DNA sequence: TGTGCCAGCAGCCAAACGCCGGACAGGGGATTTGAAGCTTTCTTT.

The chain joins TRBV20-1 to TRBJ1-1; no firm D call. Looked up from germline, CDR1 is DFQATT and CDR2 is SNEGSKA (reference sequence). The CDR3 has 10 residues. The V and J ends lost 5 bases and 10 bases respectively, with 11 bases between them. The CDR3 protein is CSAWLNGAFF. The DNA for the CDR3 is TGCAGTGCTTGGCTTAATGGAGCTTTCTTT.

This chain links TRBV12-3 or TRBV12-4 with TRBJ1-5, with unresolved D. V was shortened by 3 bases and J by 4 bases, with 13 bases between the two germline ends. There are 15 residues in the CDR3. The CDR3 here is CASSFRPGRNQPQHF. The CDR3 DNA reads TGTGCCAGCAGTTTCCGGCCCGGGAGAAATCAGCCCCAGCATTTT.

This clonotype was detected ten times or more. The gene calls are TRBV23-1 and TRBJ2-5, with TRBD1 identical over 7 bases. TRBV23-1 is given ORF status, its function remaining uncertain. Losses at the gene ends were 3 bases for V and 4 bases for J; bases not matched to a gene: 11. The CDR3 consists of 16 residues. Written as DNA, the CDR3 is TGCGCCAGCAGTCACGCCGTGACAGGGTCGAGAGAGACCCAGTACTTC. It codes for CASSHAVTGSRETQYF.

This clonotype was seen only a few times. The chain carries TRBV7-6 and TRBJ1-1, with D tentatively TRBD1 (5 bases). V lost 1 base and J 13 bases, leaving 16 bases between the germline ends. CDR3 length: 13 amino acids. Germline lookup yields CDR1 SGHVS and CDR2 FNYEAQ. The CDR3 DNA sequence: TGTGCCAGCAGCTTAGTTCTAACAGGTCGACATTTCTTT. Translation: CASSLVLTGRHFF.

The rearrangement links TRBV29-1 to TRBJ1-2, with D possibly TRBD1 on 5 matching bases. CDR1 is SQVTM and CDR2 is ANQGSEA in the germline V gene. V lost 6 bases and J 3 bases, leaving 14 bases between the germline ends. The CDR3 runs to 13 residues. The CDR3 spells CSVAGTGDYGYTF. DNA of the CDR3: TGCAGCGTCGCCGGGACGGGGGACTATGGCTACACCTTC.